One and the same sample provided the 5 T cell receptor beta chains below, sequenced in a study of T cells in narcolepsy. Some clones are missing from TCRdb's copy, which holds only in-frame ones; the method was immunoSEQ multiplex PCR. The sample includes tens of thousands of clones, over 80% seen only once; the top ten take approximately 0.66%. Sequencing was carried out using memory (CD45RA-) CD4+ T cells from blood. These receptors were obtained from a human donor in good health.

The CDR3 spells CASSVGTGHREYGYTF. The CDR3 DNA follows: TGTGCCAGCAGCGTAGGGACGGGCCACAGAGAGTATGGCTACACCTTC. The chain links TRBV9 to TRBJ1-2; D is unclear. Trimming stripped 0 bases from V and 5 bases from J, with 17 bases between. The CDR3 is made up of 16 amino acids. CDR1 and CDR2 from the germline V gene are SGDLS and YYNGEE.

The J gene is TRBJ2-3, the V gene TRBV5-1; TRBD1 aligns across 9 bases. Germline V CDR1 and CDR2: SGHRS, YFSETQ. V gave up 4 bases and J gave up 2 bases; unmatched junction bases: 5. CDR3 length: 15 amino acids. CDR3 sequence reads: CASSLGQGFTDTQYF. The CDR3 DNA follows: TGCGCCAGCAGCCTCGGACAGGGGTTCACAGATACGCAGTATTTT.

The rearrangement uses TRBV11-2 and TRBJ2-1; tentative D call: TRBD2 (5 bases). The germline CDR1 and CDR2 sequences are SGHAT and FQNNGV. V lost 1 base to trimming and J lost 4 bases, with 11 bases between them. The CDR3 runs 15 residues. In DNA form, the CDR3 reads TGTGCCAGCAGCTTAGGGACTCTACCGTACAATGAGCAGTTCTTC. Amino acids: CASSLGTLPYNEQFF.

The rearrangement uses TRBV2 and TRBJ1-4; 10 bases fit TRBD1. With 5 bases clipped from V and 8 bases from J, the junction kept 5 bases outside the gene matches. CDR3 size: 14 residues. Germline V gives CDR1 SNHLY, CDR2 FYNNEI. CDR3 in amino acids: CASSRQGAGEKLFF. CDR3 in DNA: TGTGCCAGCAGTCGACAGGGGGCGGGGGAAAAACTGTTTTTT. Full variable domain (rest looked up from reference TRBV2 and TRBJ1-4): EPEVTQTPSHQVTQMGQEVILRCVPISNHLYFYWYRQILGQKVEFLVSFYNNEISEKSEIFDDQFSVERPDGSNFTLKIRSTKLEDSAMYFCASSRQGAGEKLFFGSGTQLSVL.

The chain combines TRBV2 with TRBJ1-2; D remains ambiguous. The CDR3 is made up of 16 amino acids. Trimming shortened V by 8 bases and J by 5 bases, and 24 bases separated the two germline ends. Germline V lookup: CDR1 SNHLY, CDR2 FYNNEI. The CDR3 sequence is CASGGWTSKGEYGYTF. The DNA of the CDR3 is TGTGCCAGCGGAGGGTGGACCTCCAAAGGCGAGTATGGCTACACCTTC.